These 24 T cell receptor beta chains were all obtained from the same sample, sequenced in a study of regulatory T cells in long-lasting Graves disease. Noted time point: newly diagnosed GD, antithyroid drugs for less than 3 months. RNA isolated from PBMCs was used to make the TCR library. Both iRepertoire HTBI primers and Arm-PCR of CDR3 regions were used to build the TCR beta libraries. TCRdb recomputed calls from the multiplex PCR reads with MiXCR, one row per CDR3 protein. The sample consists of about 530,000 distinct CDR3 sequences, 16% of them appearing once. These same data were also listed under a study on T cells in Graves' hyperthyroidism and ophthalmopathy.

The material was peripheral blood mononuclear cells (PBMCs), obtained at new diagnosis, from a patient treated with antithyroid drugs. Receptors were obtained from a woman aged 40 to 65 with Graves disease.

This clonotype was picked up one time. V is TRBV15 and J is TRBJ2-1; 7 bases align to TRBD1. The CDR3 length is 17 residues. Germline V gene lookup returns CDR1 LNHNV and CDR2 YYDKDF (reference sequence). Germline trimming cut 1 base from V and 7 bases from J; bases unmatched to any gene: 13. CDR3: CATSRGVRAGGWNEQFF. The CDR3 DNA reads TGTGCCACCAGCAGAGGGGTTCGAGCAGGGGGATGGAATGAGCAGTTCTTC.

This clonotype was counted ten times or more. V is TRBV20-1 and J is TRBJ1-1; D gene ambiguous. V was trimmed by 3 bases and J by 7 bases, leaving 12 bases between them. The CDR3 is made up of 12 amino acids. In germline, CDR1 is DFQATT, CDR2 SNEGSKA (reference sequence). The CDR3 sequence: CSASLTPFEAFF. CDR3 nucleotides: TGCAGTGCTAGCCTGACTCCCTTTGAAGCTTTCTTT.

This clonotype was recorded many times. V is TRBV6-1 and J is TRBJ1-2; D is uncertain. The CDR3 loop spans 12 amino acids. Trimming took off 6 bases at V and 4 bases at J, with 9 bases between the two ends. Germline V gene data show CDR1 as MNHNS and CDR2 as SASEGT. As DNA, the CDR3 is TGTGCCAGCAGACCAGTCGCCTATGGCTACACCTTC. This encodes CASRPVAYGYTF.

The chain couples TRBV24-1 to TRBJ2-7; 8 nucleotides agree with TRBD1. V shed 5 bases and J 4 bases; nucleotides not matched to a gene: 15. The CDR3 sequence is 17 residues long. CDR1 is KGHDR, CDR2 SFDVKD, per germline. This chain's CDR3 is CATSGPGQDGKSYEQYF. CDR3 coding DNA: TGTGCCACCAGTGGCCCGGGACAGGACGGAAAGTCTTACGAGCAGTACTTC.

This sequence joins TRBV7-3 and TRBJ2-1; 7 nucleotides align to TRBD2. The length of the CDR3 is 17 residues. From germline, CDR1 is SGHTA and CDR2 FQGTGA. The J segment lost 4 bases and the V segment lost 2 bases, leaving 11 bases of the junction unmatched. CDR3 bases: TGTGCCAGCAGCTTATGGGCCCAGGGAGGGCCGTACAATGAGCAGTTCTTC. It codes for CASSLWAQGGPYNEQFF.

The chain joins TRBV6-1 to TRBJ2-7; D is possibly TRBD1 (6 bases). The CDR3 runs 15 residues. CDR1 is MNHNS and CDR2 is SASEGT in the germline V gene. Trimming cost V 4 bases and J 4 bases, with 17 bases left between them. Here the CDR3 reads CASSAWSRGEYEQYF. CDR3 bases: TGTGCCAGCAGTGCCTGGTCCAGGGGAGAATACGAGCAGTACTTC.

Worth noting for this clonotype: A much more abundant neighbour one base away suggests this may be a read error. The chain employs TRBV4-2 and TRBJ2-5, with D tentatively TRBD1 (5 bases). Germline CDR1 reads LGHNA; CDR2 reads YNFKEQ. V was trimmed by 4 bases and J by 0 bases, leaving 6 bases between them. The CDR3 contains 13 residues. The CDR3: CASSPTDQETQYF. Here the CDR3 DNA reads TGTGCCAGCAGCCCGACAGACCAAGAGACCCAGTACTTC.

This clonotype was seen many times. This chain uses TRBV2 with TRBJ2-7; D unclear. The ends were cut back, 5 bases at V and 1 base at J, with 9 bases in the middle. Looked up from germline, CDR1 is SNHLY and CDR2 is FYNNEI. This CDR3 comprises 13 residues. CDR3 in amino acids: CASSFGKSYEQYF. The CDR3 region has the DNA TGTGCCAGCAGTTTCGGCAAGTCCTACGAGCAGTACTTC.

This clonotype was observed at least ten times. The V and J genes are TRBV7-8 and TRBJ1-5, with 7 bases that match TRBD1. The germline CDR1 and CDR2 sequences are SGHVS and FQNEAQ. The CDR3 is made up of 18 amino acids. The ends lost 0 bases at V and 0 bases at J; junction bases unmatched: 8. The CDR3 loop reads CASSLAARGTNSNQPQHF. The CDR3 DNA reads as TGTGCCAGCAGCTTAGCGGCCAGGGGGACGAATAGCAATCAGCCCCAGCATTTT.

The V call is TRBV6-6, the J call TRBJ2-2; D might be TRBD1 (6 bases). The length of the CDR3 is 17 residues. Per the germline V gene, CDR1 is MNHNY and CDR2 is SVGAGI (reference sequence). V gave up 0 bases and J gave up 4 bases, with 15 bases separating them. The CDR3 sequence is CASSYSSRVQGTGELFF. CDR3 in DNA: TGTGCCAGCAGTTACTCGTCCCGGGTACAGGGCACCGGGGAGCTGTTTTTT.

About this clonotype itself: A junction boundary mismatches the germline segment, possibly from a read error. The gene calls are TRBV29-1 and TRBJ2-7, with 8 bases aligning to TRBD1. The CDR3 spans 9 residues. Germline lookup yields CDR1 SQVTM and CDR2 ANQGSEA. The CDR3 loop reads CSVGWDRSF. The CDR3 nucleotides are TGCAGCGTTGGGTGGGACAGGTCCTTC.

This clonotype was recorded at least ten times. CDR3 in DNA: TGTGCCAGCTCACCACGGGAGGTTTTGGGCTACACCTTC. Amino acids: CASSPREVLGYTF. The chain carries TRBV18 and TRBJ1-2; D is unresolved. Germline assignment: CDR1 KGHSH and CDR2 LQKENI. There are 13 residues in the CDR3. Trimming left V 1 base short and J 8 bases short, with 11 bases between.

This clonotype was observed many times. The rearrangement uses TRBV20-1 and TRBJ2-1; 9 nucleotides match TRBD1. The germline CDR1 and CDR2 sequences are DFQATT and SNEGSKA (reference sequence). This CDR3 comprises 15 residues. Trimming cost V 3 bases and J 9 bases; bases outside gene matches: 12. The CDR3: CSASRTGEGVSEQFF. CDR3 sequence (DNA): TGCAGTGCTAGCCGGACAGGGGAAGGAGTCAGTGAGCAGTTCTTC.

This clonotype has a handful of counts. V gene TRBV20-1 combines with J gene TRBJ2-1, with unresolved D. The CDR3 is made up of 15 amino acids. The V gene's germline CDR1 is DFQATT and CDR2 SNEGSKA (reference sequence). Trimming removed 0 bases from V and 4 bases from J, with 13 bases in between. The CDR3 loop is CSARELIGNYNEQFF. The CDR3 DNA reads TGCAGTGCTAGAGAACTCATAGGGAATTACAATGAGCAGTTCTTC.

This clonotype was picked up many times. V is TRBV2 and J is TRBJ2-5; unclear D gene. Trimming removed 4 bases from V and 5 bases from J, with 17 bases in between. The CDR3 is made up of 15 amino acids. CDR1 is SNHLY and CDR2 is FYNNEI in the germline V gene. CDR3 loop: CASSAEDANGETQYF. CDR3 coding DNA: TGTGCCAGCAGTGCTGAGGACGCTAATGGGGAGACCCAGTACTTC.

At least ten counts were recorded for this clonotype. The chain links TRBV11-2 to TRBJ1-1; 8 bases are shared with TRBD1. Germline loops: CDR1 SGHAT, CDR2 FQNNGV. Unmatched junction bases numbered 4, after V lost 1 base and J lost 6 bases. CDR3 length: 14 residues. The CDR3 loop is CASSLAGGAAEAFF. The CDR3 DNA reads as TGTGCCAGCAGCTTAGCAGGGGGCGCCGCTGAAGCTTTCTTT.

This clonotype occurred many times. This rearrangement joins TRBV19 to TRBJ1-4; 9 bases map to TRBD1. Germline V lookup: CDR1 LNHDA, CDR2 SQIVND (reference sequence). The CDR3 spans 16 residues. V shed 1 base and J 7 bases; nucleotides not matched to a gene: 7. The CDR3 coding sequence is TGTGCCAGTAGTATAGCCTTGGGACAGGGATTTGAAAAACTGTTTTTT. It codes for CASSIALGQGFEKLFF. Supplemented by reference TRBV19 and TRBJ1-4, the full variable domain reads DGGITQSPKYLFRKEGQNVTLSCEQNLNHDAMYWYRQDPGQGLRLIYYSQIVNDFQKGDIAEGYSVSREKKESFPLTVTSAQKNPTAFYLCASSIALGQGFEKLFFGSGTQLSVL.

A note on this clonotype: A much larger clone lies one base from this, so it may be a read error. The V call is TRBV2, the J call TRBJ2-2; D gene ambiguous. Trimming left V 8 bases short and J 6 bases short, with 19 bases between. Germline V lookup: CDR1 SNHLY, CDR2 FYNNEI. The CDR3 extends over 15 amino acids. CDR3 sequence (DNA): TGTGCCAGCTGGTTGGTAGCCCTTTCTCCCGGGGAGCTGTTTTTT. It specifies CASWLVALSPGELFF.

V is TRBV5-6 and J is TRBJ1-4; D unresolved. Trimming removed 6 bases from V and 5 bases from J, with 17 bases in between. The CDR3 sequence is 15 residues long. Germline loops: CDR1 SGHDT, CDR2 YYEEEE. CDR3 in amino acids: CASTNGPVGNEKLFF. The CDR3 DNA is TGTGCCAGCACCAATGGTCCAGTGGGGAATGAAAAACTGTTTTTT.

This clonotype was seen many times. The rearrangement uses TRBV3-1 and TRBJ1-1; no definite D call. Trimming stripped 2 bases from V and 6 bases from J, with 10 bases between. CDR1 is LGHDT, CDR2 YNNKEL, per germline (reference sequence). The length of the CDR3 is 13 residues. The CDR3 DNA sequence: TGTGCCAGCAGCCAACGTCCCGAGGCTGAAGCTTTCTTT. Its translation is CASSQRPEAEAFF.

This clonotype was seen ten or more times. V usage is TRBV2 and J usage is TRBJ1-1; 8 bases map to TRBD1. CDR1 SNHLY and CDR2 FYNNEI come from the germline V gene. V gave up 3 bases and J gave up 2 bases; unmatched junction bases: 2. The CDR3 consists of 14 residues. The CDR3 region has the DNA TGTGCCAGCAGTGACACAGGGGGTAACACTGAAGCTTTCTTT. It yields the protein CASSDTGGNTEAFF. Full variable domain (remainder filled in from reference TRBV2 and TRBJ1-1): EPEVTQTPSHQVTQMGQEVILRCVPISNHLYFYWYRQILGQKVEFLVSFYNNEISEKSEIFDDQFSVERPDGSNFTLKIRSTKLEDSAMYFCASSDTGGNTEAFFGQGTRLTVV.

This clonotype was recorded at least ten times. The V and J genes are TRBV12-3 or TRBV12-4 and TRBJ1-1; D not certain. Trimming pared 3 bases from V and 6 bases from J, leaving 8 bases between. The CDR3 loop spans 12 amino acids. DNA for the CDR3: TGTGCCAGCAGTTTTGCGACGCCTGAAGCTTTCTTT. Encoded protein: CASSFATPEAFF.

This chain connects TRBV5-1 to TRBJ2-2; maybe TRBD2 (5 bases). The CDR3 runs to 15 residues. V was cut by 4 bases and J by 4 bases, with 14 bases left in between. Germline CDR1 and CDR2: SGHRS and YFSETQ. CDR3 DNA sequence: TGCGCCAGCAGCGATCGGACGGGGAGCACCGGGGAGCTGTTTTTT. This encodes CASSDRTGSTGELFF.

The J gene is TRBJ1-4, the V gene TRBV4-2; unclear D gene. The CDR3 has 17 residues. V was pared by 3 bases and J by 5 bases, with 19 bases between. Germline loops: CDR1 LGHNA, CDR2 YNFKEQ. The CDR3 spells CASSHGTWPGENEKLFF. The CDR3 nucleotides are TGTGCCAGCAGCCACGGCACCTGGCCGGGAGAAAATGAAAAACTGTTTTTT.